A single sample gave rise to the 21 T cell receptor beta chains below, sequenced in a study of monozygotic twins with inflammatory bowel disease. TCRdb re-called the 5' RACE reads; every CDR3 protein appears as one record, without DNA. The table lists over 150,000 distinct CDR3 sequences. Specimen: blood. Receptor source: a human donor with ulcerative colitis or Crohn's disease, or a healthy co-twin of an affected twin (not recorded which).

The genes are TRBV10-3 and TRBJ2-2; absent DNA, TCRdb's TRBD1 call cannot be checked. There are 11 residues in the CDR3. The V gene's germline CDR1 is ENHRY and CDR2 SYGVKD. The CDR3 is CATGQGRYVFF.

The chain recombines TRBV28 with TRBJ2-3; TCRdb names TRBD2, which stays unverified in the absence of DNA. CDR3 length: 17 amino acids. The germline V gene encodes CDR1 MDHEN and CDR2 SYDVKM. The CDR3 sequence: CASSLYPTSGAGDTQYF.

The chain carries TRBV4-3 and TRBJ1-2. The length of the CDR3 is 12 residues. Germline V gene lookup returns CDR1 LGHNA and CDR2 YSLEER. CDR3 sequence reads: CASSQANYGYTF.

V and J are TRBV15 and TRBJ1-5; the TCRdb call, TRBD1, lacks DNA for checking. The CDR3 has 15 amino acids. CDR1 is LNHNV and CDR2 is YYDKDF in the germline V gene (reference sequence). CDR3 sequence reads: CATSRDRVVNQPQHF.

This chain connects TRBV20-1 to TRBJ1-4. The CDR3 runs to 14 residues. In germline, CDR1 is DFQATT, CDR2 SNEGSKA (reference sequence). CDR3 protein: CSAREEGVNEKLFF.

The chain carries TRBV11-3 and TRBJ2-7; TCRdb gives TRBD1 as the D gene, but with no DNA this cannot be confirmed. The CDR3 has 15 amino acids. Per germline, CDR1 SGHNT and CDR2 YENEEA. The CDR3 reads CASSPRGGSPYEQYF.

The chain is built from TRBV3-1 and TRBJ2-3. There are 13 residues in the CDR3. The germline CDR1 and CDR2 sequences are LGHDT and YNNKEL (reference sequence). CDR3 amino acids: CASSQGSPDTQYF.

The chain couples TRBV11-2 to TRBJ1-4; TCRdb designates TRBD1, a call that cannot be tested without DNA. The CDR3 is 15 amino acids. Germline-derived CDR1 and CDR2 are SGHAT and FQNNGV. CDR3: CASNPHPEANEKLFF.

V and J are TRBV27 and TRBJ2-7. Germline V gives CDR1 MNHEY, CDR2 SMNVEV (reference sequence). This CDR3 region has 15 residues. CDR3 region: CASSLVPTLSYEQYF.

This chain links TRBV7-2 with TRBJ2-1; TCRdb gives TRBD1 as the D gene, but with no DNA this cannot be confirmed. The CDR3 is 14 amino acids. Per the germline V gene, CDR1 is SGHTA and CDR2 is FQGNSA. CDR3 residues: CASSIRARVNEQFF. The whole variable domain, filled in from reference TRBV7-2 and TRBJ2-1, reads GAGVSQSPSNKVTEKGKDVELRCDPISGHTALYWYRQSLGQGLEFLIYFQGNSAPDKSGLPSDRFSAERTGGSVSTLTIQRTQQEDSAVYLCASSIRARVNEQFFGPGTRLTVL.

The V and J genes are TRBV12-3 or TRBV12-4 and TRBJ1-4; the D call of TRBD1 rests on TCRdb alone, since no DNA is present to check it. The CDR3 totals 12 residues. The CDR3 loop is CASSLKGEKLFF.

The chain has TRBV5-8 and TRBJ1-6; TCRdb reports TRBD1, a call that lacks DNA to check it against. The germline V gene encodes CDR1 SGHTS and CDR2 YDEGEE. The CDR3 is made up of 16 amino acids. CDR3 loop: CASSVIGPLIGSPLHF.

The rearrangement joins TRBV12-3 or TRBV12-4 to TRBJ1-2. This CDR3 spans 14 amino acids. This chain's CDR3 is CASSLGLNNYGYTF.

The J gene is TRBJ2-2, the V gene TRBV7-2. This CDR3 is built from 15 residues. Germline-derived CDR1 and CDR2 are SGHTA and FQGNSA. CDR3 in amino acids: CASSPALVNTGDLFF.

The rearrangement uses TRBV7-2 and TRBJ2-3; as DNA is missing, the TRBD2 call by TCRdb cannot be tested. The CDR3 is made up of 17 amino acids. From germline, CDR1 is SGHTA and CDR2 FQGNSA. The CDR3 region is CASSSTPWRESTDTQYF.

The gene calls are TRBV29-1 and TRBJ2-2. Germline V CDR1 and CDR2: SQVTM, ANQGSEA. The CDR3 totals 13 residues. CDR3 amino acids: CSVAAIVTGELFF.

V usage is TRBV7-2 and J usage is TRBJ2-5; TCRdb calls TRBD1, which cannot be checked without DNA. CDR3 length: 16 residues. Germline V gene sequence: CDR1 SGHTA, CDR2 FQGNSA. The chain's CDR3 is CASSRGGGYLQETQYF.

The chain links TRBV29-1 to TRBJ2-5; the D call from TCRdb, TRBD1, cannot be confirmed without DNA. The germline gives CDR1 SQVTM, CDR2 ANQGSEA. The CDR3 loop spans 18 amino acids. CDR3: CSVVGGRGLGSHQETQYF. Using reference TRBV29-1 and TRBJ2-5 for the parts outside the CDR3, the full variable domain is SAVISQKPSRDICQRGTSLTIQCQVDSQVTMMFWYRQQPGQSLTLIATANQGSEATYESGFVIDKFPISRPNLTFSTLTVSNMSPEDSSIYLCSVVGGRGLGSHQETQYFGPGTRLLVL.

The chain is built from TRBV20-1 and TRBJ2-7; the D call of TRBD1 rests on TCRdb alone, since no DNA is present to check it. Germline V gives CDR1 DFQATT, CDR2 SNEGSKA (reference sequence). The CDR3 extends over 13 amino acids. The CDR3 is CSAKTGGSYEQYF.

The genes are TRBV7-3 and TRBJ2-3; the D call of TRBD1 rests on TCRdb alone, since no DNA is present to check it. Per the germline V gene, CDR1 is SGHTA and CDR2 is FQGTGA. This CDR3 region has 15 residues. The CDR3 loop reads CASSLNGGPVDTQYF.

The chain employs TRBV12-5 and TRBJ2-2; checking the TCRdb D call of TRBD1 is not possible without DNA. CDR3 length: 14 residues. Germline CDR1 is LGHNT and CDR2 is FRNRAP. The chain's CDR3 is CASGLRQGAGELFF.